The sequence of this T cell receptor beta chain was determined in a study of T cells expressing NK-cell markers. Germline V lookup: CDR1 MGHRA, CDR2 YSYEKL. The CDR3 has 16 amino acids. TCRdb re-called the 5' RACE reads and gives one entry per CDR3 protein, without DNA. This sample contains about 170,000 distinct CDR3 sequences. The rearrangement uses TRBV4-1 and TRBJ2-3; the D gene TCRdb calls, TRBD1, cannot be checked with no DNA. The origin of this receptor is a man aged 18-70 years in good health. The source material was blood T cells: a sorted CD56 or NKG2C T cell subset, CD4+ or CD8+ T cells, or bulk PBMC T cells (not recorded which). CDR3: CASSQQDRGGTDTQYF.